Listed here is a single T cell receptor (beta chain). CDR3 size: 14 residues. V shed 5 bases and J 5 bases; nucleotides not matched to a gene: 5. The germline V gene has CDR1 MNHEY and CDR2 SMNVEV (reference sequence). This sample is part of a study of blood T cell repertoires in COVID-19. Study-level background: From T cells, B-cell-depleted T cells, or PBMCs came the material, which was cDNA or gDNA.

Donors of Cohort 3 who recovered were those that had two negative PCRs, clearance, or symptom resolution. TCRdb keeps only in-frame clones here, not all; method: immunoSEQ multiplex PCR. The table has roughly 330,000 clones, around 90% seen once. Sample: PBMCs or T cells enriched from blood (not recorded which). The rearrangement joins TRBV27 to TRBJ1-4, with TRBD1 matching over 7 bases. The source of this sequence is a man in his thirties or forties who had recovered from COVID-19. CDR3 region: CASSPWTGNEKLFF. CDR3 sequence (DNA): TGTGCCAGCAGTCCATGGACAGGAAATGAAAAACTGTTTTTT.